Listed here are 19 T cell receptor beta chains from one sample, sequenced in a study of T-cell memory formation after mild COVID-19. TCRdb independently ran MiXCR on the 5' RACE reads; one entry per CDR3 protein. This table has about 190,000 distinct CDR3 sequences, 27% appearing once. The specimen was PBMCs or a T cell subset sorted from them (not recorded which). The receptor set was obtained from an adult woman who had mild COVID-19 (a few samples of this study predate the infection). Cell type and time point are not known.

This rearrangement joins TRBV7-9 to TRBJ2-5, with D possibly TRBD2 on 5 matching bases. Between the trimmed V and J ends, which lost 2 bases and 5 bases, there was a span of 9 bases. The CDR3 runs 13 residues. The germline V gene encodes CDR1 SEHNR and CDR2 FQNEAQ (reference sequence). The CDR3 bases are TGTGCCAGCAGCTTACTACTAGGGGAGACCCAGTACTTC. Amino acids: CASSLLLGETQYF. The full variable domain, rest sourced from reference TRBV7-9 and TRBJ2-5, is DTGVSQNPRHKITKRGQNVTFRCDPISEHNRLYWYRQTLGQGPEFLTYFQNEAQLEKSRLLSDRFSAERPKGSFSTLEIQRTEQGDSAMYLCASSLLLGETQYFGPGTRLLVL.

This chain joins TRBV7-8 and TRBJ2-3; TRBD2 matches 9 bases. V shed 2 bases and J 5 bases; nucleotides not matched to a gene: 11. The CDR3 length is 17 residues. Per germline, CDR1 SGHVS and CDR2 FQNEAQ. The chain's CDR3 is CASSLFGAGGQGDTQYF. CDR3 coding DNA: TGTGCCAGCAGCTTATTTGGAGCGGGGGGCCAGGGAGATACGCAGTATTTT.

V usage is TRBV27 and J usage is TRBJ2-5, with D perhaps given as TRBD1 or TRBD2 (5 bases each). The CDR3 is made up of 15 amino acids. Per germline, CDR1 MNHEY and CDR2 SMNVEV (reference sequence). Trimming took off 4 bases at V and 2 bases at J, with 14 bases between the two ends. CDR3 amino acids: CASSSSWGPQETQYF. The CDR3 DNA follows: TGTGCCAGCAGTTCCTCTTGGGGACCTCAAGAGACCCAGTACTTC.

The V gene is TRBV7-2, the J gene TRBJ1-3; D gene unclear. This CDR3 comprises 14 residues. Per germline, CDR1 SGHTA and CDR2 FQGNSA. V was clipped by 6 bases and J by 4 bases, with 13 bases between them. The CDR3 DNA sequence: TGTGCCAGCAGGGTGGATCTGGGAGGAAACACCATATATTTT. It specifies CASRVDLGGNTIYF.

This clonotype came up a few times. This chain uses TRBV12-3 or TRBV12-4 with TRBJ2-3; D possibly corresponds to TRBD2 (6 bases). This CDR3 is built from 14 residues. V lost 10 bases, J lost 4 bases, and 18 bases lay in between. CDR3 amino acids: CATGEAGRPDTQYF. In nucleotides, the CDR3 is TGTGCCACTGGGGAGGCGGGAAGGCCAGATACGCAGTATTTT.

Only a few counts were recorded for this clonotype. J is TRBJ2-5 and V is TRBV21-1; TRBD1, as called in the table, went unchecked against the DNA. TRBV21-1 is shown as a pseudogene. CDR3 length: 17 residues. The CDR3 loop reads CASSPRENRLIQETQYF. The CDR3, as DNA: TGTGCCAGCAGCCCGAGGGAGAACAGGCTAATCCAAGAGACCCAGTACTTC.

The rearrangement links TRBV7-9 to TRBJ2-7, with 9 bases matching TRBD1. From germline, CDR1 is SEHNR and CDR2 FQNEAQ (reference sequence). The length of the CDR3 is 13 residues. The J segment lost 4 bases and the V segment lost 5 bases, leaving 3 bases of the junction unmatched. CDR3: CASSDGTGYEQYF. For the CDR3, the DNA is TGTGCCAGCAGCGACGGGACAGGGTACGAGCAGTACTTC.

This clonotype was picked up one time. The chain joins TRBV29-1 to TRBJ2-5; D gene uncertain. Trimming took off 0 bases at V and 4 bases at J, with 6 bases between the two ends. Germline loops: CDR1 SQVTM, CDR2 ANQGSEA. The CDR3 length is 12 residues. The CDR3 DNA follows: TGCAGCGTTGAAGAGGGCATAGAGACCCAGTACTTC. This gives the protein CSVEEGIETQYF.

This clonotype came up a few times. This chain joins TRBV2 and TRBJ1-1; unclear D gene. V dropped 7 bases and J dropped 0 bases, with 12 bases sitting between them. The CDR3 runs to 14 residues. From germline, CDR1 is SNHLY and CDR2 FYNNEI. The CDR3 sequence: CASTLRTMNTEAFF. CDR3 nucleotides: TGTGCCAGCACCCTCCGTACAATGAACACTGAAGCTTTCTTT. Filled out from reference TRBV2 and TRBJ1-1, the complete variable domain reads EPEVTQTPSHQVTQMGQEVILRCVPISNHLYFYWYRQILGQKVEFLVSFYNNEISEKSEIFDDQFSVERPDGSNFTLKIRSTKLEDSAMYFCASTLRTMNTEAFFGQGTRLTVV.

This clonotype appeared a few times. V usage is TRBV3-1 and J usage is TRBJ2-5, with D tentatively TRBD1 (6 bases). The CDR3 is 13 residues long. V was clipped by 1 base and J by 3 bases, with 6 bases between them. Germline assignment: CDR1 LGHDT and CDR2 YNNKEL (reference sequence). The chain's CDR3 is CASSQGTEETQYF. The CDR3 DNA is TGTGCCAGCAGCCAAGGGACAGAAGAGACCCAGTACTTC.

In this sample, this clonotype turned up a few times. V is TRBV24-1 and J is TRBJ1-5; TRBD1 agrees at 7 bases. Trimming took 3 bases from V and 2 from J; bases not matched to a gene: 3. The CDR3 runs 15 residues. Germline CDR1 and CDR2: KGHDR and SFDVKD. The CDR3: CATSDRGTGNQPQHF. The CDR3 DNA reads as TGTGCCACCAGTGATCGCGGGACAGGCAATCAGCCCCAGCATTTT.

This clonotype has just a few counts. The chain recombines TRBV15 with TRBJ1-5; 7 bases are shared with TRBD1. Trimming cost V 0 bases and J 7 bases; bases outside gene matches: 3. The V gene's germline CDR1 is LNHNV and CDR2 YYDKDF (reference sequence). This CDR3 has 14 residues. The CDR3 loop is CATSRDQGGQPQHF. The CDR3 coding sequence is TGTGCCACCAGCAGAGATCAGGGGGGGCAGCCCCAGCATTTT. Together with reference TRBV15 and TRBJ1-5, the CDR3 gives the full variable domain: DAMVIQNPRYQVTQFGKPVTLSCSQTLNHNVMYWYQQKSSQAPKLLFHYYDKDFNNEADTPDNFQSRRPNTSFCFLDIRSPGLGDTAMYLCATSRDQGGQPQHFGDGTRLSIL.

This clonotype was seen a handful of times. V and J are TRBV5-1 and TRBJ1-1; the D gene is possibly TRBD1 (6 bases). V gave up 5 bases and J gave up 4 bases, with 15 bases separating them. Germline V gene data show CDR1 as SGHRS and CDR2 as YFSETQ. CDR3 length: 14 amino acids. The CDR3 sequence is CASRLAQGSTEAFF. The CDR3 DNA sequence: TGCGCCAGCAGACTCGCCCAGGGGTCCACTGAAGCTTTCTTT.

This clonotype was counted between two and nine times. This chain connects TRBV18 to TRBJ2-1; D remains ambiguous. The CDR3 runs to 17 residues. Trimming took off 5 bases at V and 5 bases at J, with 22 bases between the two ends. CDR1 KGHSH and CDR2 LQKENI come from the germline V gene. CDR3 DNA sequence: TGTGCCAGCTCATCAACACCGCGACCCCTAGTCAACAATGAGCAGTTCTTC. Translated: CASSSTPRPLVNNEQFF. The full variable domain, in which reference TRBV18 and TRBJ2-1 provide the parts outside the CDR3, is NAGVMQNPRHLVRRRGQEARLRCSPMKGHSHVYWYRQLPEEGLKFMVYLQKENIIDESGMPKERFSAEFPKEGPSILRIQQVVRGDSAAYFCASSSTPRPLVNNEQFFGPGTRLTVL.

The chain uses TRBV20-1 and TRBJ2-1, with 8 bases that match TRBD2. The CDR3 covers 19 residues. After removal of 6 bases from V and 4 bases from J, the junction contained 23 bases not matched to a gene. Germline values: CDR1 DFQATT, CDR2 SNEGSKA (reference sequence). The CDR3 loop reads CSAPHWDTDGRATYNEQFF. CDR3 DNA sequence: TGCAGTGCACCACATTGGGACACTGACGGGAGGGCCACTTACAATGAGCAGTTCTTC.

This clonotype was counted a few times. This chain connects TRBV7-8 to TRBJ2-6; D not resolved. Per the germline V gene, CDR1 is SGHVS and CDR2 is FQNEAQ. Trimming took 7 bases from V and 0 from J, leaving 10 bases between them. CDR3 length equals 15 residues. The CDR3 nucleotides read TGTGCCAGCATTACTGGCGTCTCTGGGGCCAACGTCCTGACTTTC. Translated, it gives CASITGVSGANVLTF.

V usage is TRBV12-3 or TRBV12-4 and J usage is TRBJ1-2; TRBD1 aligns across 7 bases. Germline trimming cut 4 bases from V and 6 bases from J; bases unmatched to any gene: 2. This CDR3 region has 12 residues. The CDR3 reads CASSSGGDGYTF. Here the CDR3 DNA reads TGTGCCAGCAGTTCAGGGGGGGATGGCTACACCTTC.

The rearrangement uses TRBV19 and TRBJ2-7, with D tentatively TRBD2 (5 bases). The V gene lost 1 base and the J gene lost 5 bases, with 6 bases spanning the gap. The germline CDR1 and CDR2 sequences are LNHDA and SQIVND (reference sequence). The CDR3 is made up of 12 amino acids. The CDR3 DNA is TGTGCCAGTAGTATAGCGGGGAACGAGCAGTACTTC. Encoded protein: CASSIAGNEQYF. The complete variable domain, with remaining parts taken from reference TRBV19 and TRBJ2-7, reads DGGITQSPKYLFRKEGQNVTLSCEQNLNHDAMYWYRQDPGQGLRLIYYSQIVNDFQKGDIAEGYSVSREKKESFPLTVTSAQKNPTAFYLCASSIAGNEQYFGPGTRLTVT.

This clonotype was seen a handful of times. V gene TRBV5-1 combines with J gene TRBJ2-5; TRBD1 matches 11 bases. With V trimmed by 3 bases and J by 4 bases, 2 bases remained unmatched. Germline lookup yields CDR1 SGHRS and CDR2 YFSETQ. This CDR3 is built from 14 residues. CDR3 in amino acids: CASSSGTGGETQYF. CDR3 sequence (DNA): TGCGCCAGCAGCTCAGGGACAGGGGGAGAGACCCAGTACTTC.